The rows below give T cell receptor beta chains drawn from one sample of a study of post-analysis software for immune sequencing data. In TCRdb, the PCR reads were re-called with MiXCR into one record per CDR3 protein. The sample holds almost 700,000 distinct CDR3 sequences; roughly three fifths are singletons and the top ten take 10% to 12%. The sequenced sample consisted of blood. The receptors stem from a girl aged 2 to 10 with multiple sclerosis. The CDR3 runs from the conserved cysteine through the conserved F or W. Each record gives: clone size, J gene, D gene, V gene, CDR3 protein, CDR3 DNA. A D gene is named only where the DNA matches it firmly. Size values are once, few and many counts, or a class for expanded clones, and some rows have none.

clone_size: -; j_call: TRBJ1-5; d_call: -; v_call: TRBV7-6; cdr3_aa: CASSLAWGEPQHF; cdr3_nt: TGTGCCAGCAGCTTAGCCTGGGGAGAACCCCAGCATTTT
clone_size: few; j_call: TRBJ2-5; d_call: TRBD1; v_call: TRBV25-1; cdr3_aa: CASSEWGEQGEGEQYF; cdr3_nt: TGTGCCAGCAGTGAATGGGGAGAACAGGGGGAAGGTGAGCAGTACTTC
clone_size: -; j_call: TRBJ1-4; d_call: TRBD1; v_call: TRBV12-3/TRBV12-4; cdr3_aa: CASSLQGGVGEKLFF; cdr3_nt: TGTGCCAGCAGTTTACAAGGGGGCGTAGGAGAAAAACTGTTTTTT
clone_size: few; j_call: TRBJ2-7; d_call: TRBD1; v_call: TRBV5-1; cdr3_aa: CASSLGDRQGGEQYF; cdr3_nt: TGCGCCAGCAGCTTGGGGGACAGACAGGGTGGCGAGCAGTACTTC
clone_size: -; j_call: TRBJ2-7; d_call: -; v_call: TRBV2; cdr3_aa: CASSRTVYEQYF; cdr3_nt: TGTGCCAGCAGTCGGACAGTCTACGAGCAGTACTTC
clone_size: -; j_call: TRBJ2-1; d_call: -; v_call: TRBV3-1; cdr3_aa: CASSQDFDREVNEQFF; cdr3_nt: TGTGCCAGCAGCCAAGATTTCGACAGGGAGGTCAATGAGCAGTTCTTC
clone_size: -; j_call: TRBJ2-1; d_call: -; v_call: TRBV12-3/TRBV12-4; cdr3_aa: CASLRDSTHNEQFF; cdr3_nt: TGTGCCAGCCTACGGGACTCAACCCACAATGAGCAGTTCTTC
clone_size: -; j_call: TRBJ2-4; d_call: -; v_call: TRBV5-1; cdr3_aa: CASSLEGDREPLAKNIQYF; cdr3_nt: TGCGCCAGCAGCTTGGAGGGGGATCGGGAACCCCTGGCCAAAAACATTCAGTACTTC
clone_size: -; j_call: TRBJ1-1; d_call: -; v_call: TRBV29-1; cdr3_aa: CSAQGRGTEAFF; cdr3_nt: TGCAGCGCCCAAGGCAGGGGCACTGAAGCTTTCTTT
clone_size: few; j_call: TRBJ2-4; d_call: TRBD2; v_call: TRBV3-1; cdr3_aa: CASSQRGEENIQYF; cdr3_nt: TGTGCCAGCAGCCAACGGGGGGAGGAAAACATTCAGTACTTC
clone_size: -; j_call: TRBJ2-7; d_call: -; v_call: TRBV12-3/TRBV12-4; cdr3_aa: CASSRHAFEQYF; cdr3_nt: TGTGCCAGCAGCCGACACGCGTTTGAGCAGTACTTC
clone_size: -; j_call: TRBJ2-7; d_call: -; v_call: TRBV12-3/TRBV12-4; cdr3_aa: CASIAPGPIPYNEQYF; cdr3_nt: TGTGCCAGCATCGCCCCGGGCCCAATTCCATACAATGAGCAGTACTTC
clone_size: -; j_call: TRBJ2-1; d_call: TRBD1; v_call: TRBV5-6; cdr3_aa: CASSGTDYLGQFF; cdr3_nt: TGTGCCAGCAGCGGGACAGATTACCTAGGGCAGTTCTTC
clone_size: -; j_call: TRBJ1-1; d_call: -; v_call: TRBV6-5; cdr3_aa: CASRDRRYTEAFF; cdr3_nt: TGTGCCAGCAGGGACCGTAGGTACACTGAAGCTTTCTTT
clone_size: -; j_call: TRBJ2-3; d_call: TRBD1; v_call: TRBV2; cdr3_aa: CASRRGPSTDTQYF; cdr3_nt: TGTGCCAGCAGGAGGGGGCCTAGCACAGATACGCAGTATTTT
clone_size: few; j_call: TRBJ1-5; d_call: -; v_call: TRBV3-1; cdr3_aa: CASGPNQPQHF; cdr3_nt: TGTGCCAGCGGACCTAATCAGCCCCAGCATTTT
clone_size: -; j_call: TRBJ2-3; d_call: TRBD1; v_call: TRBV5-1; cdr3_aa: CASSPQGASTDTQYF; cdr3_nt: TGCGCCAGCAGCCCACAGGGGGCGAGCACAGATACGCAGTATTTT
clone_size: -; j_call: TRBJ2-7; d_call: TRBD2; v_call: TRBV15; cdr3_aa: CATSRELAGVAYEQYF; cdr3_nt: TGTGCCACCAGCAGAGAACTAGCGGGAGTAGCCTACGAGCAGTACTTC
clone_size: few; j_call: TRBJ2-3; d_call: -; v_call: TRBV6-5; cdr3_aa: CASSPGQTLHTDTQYF; cdr3_nt: TGTGCCAGCAGTCCCGGACAGACGCTACACACAGATACGCAGTATTTT
clone_size: -; j_call: TRBJ1-6; d_call: -; v_call: TRBV4-1; cdr3_aa: CASSQWEDSPLHF; cdr3_nt: TGCGCCAGCAGCCAATGGGAGGATTCACCCCTCCACTTT